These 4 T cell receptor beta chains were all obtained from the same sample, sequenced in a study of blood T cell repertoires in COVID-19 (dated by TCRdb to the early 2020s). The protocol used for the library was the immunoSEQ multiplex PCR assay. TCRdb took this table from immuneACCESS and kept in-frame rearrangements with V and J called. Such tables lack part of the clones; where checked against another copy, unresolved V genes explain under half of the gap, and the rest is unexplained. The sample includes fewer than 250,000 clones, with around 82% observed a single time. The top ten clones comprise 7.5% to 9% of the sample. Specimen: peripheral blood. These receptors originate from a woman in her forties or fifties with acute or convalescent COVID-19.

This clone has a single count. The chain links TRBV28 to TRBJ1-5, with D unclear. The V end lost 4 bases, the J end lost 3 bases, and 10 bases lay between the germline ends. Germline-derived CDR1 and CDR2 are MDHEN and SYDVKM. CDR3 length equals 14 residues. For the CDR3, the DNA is TGTGCCAGCAGTTCCGCCGGAGCCAATCAGCCCCAGCATTTT. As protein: CASSSAGANQPQHF.

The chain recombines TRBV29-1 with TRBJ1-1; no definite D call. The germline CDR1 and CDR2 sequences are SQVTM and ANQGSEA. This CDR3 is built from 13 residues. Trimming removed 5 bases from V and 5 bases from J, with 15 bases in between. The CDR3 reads CSVHVGLVTEAFF. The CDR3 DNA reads TGCAGCGTTCATGTGGGTCTAGTGACTGAAGCTTTCTTT.

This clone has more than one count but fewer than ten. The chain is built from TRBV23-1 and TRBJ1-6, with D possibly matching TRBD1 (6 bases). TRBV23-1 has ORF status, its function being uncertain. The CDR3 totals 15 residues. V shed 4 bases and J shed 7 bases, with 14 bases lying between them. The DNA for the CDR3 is TGCGCCAGCAGTCTAGGGGGTAGTGGGAATTCACCCCTCCACTTT. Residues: CASSLGGSGNSPLHF.

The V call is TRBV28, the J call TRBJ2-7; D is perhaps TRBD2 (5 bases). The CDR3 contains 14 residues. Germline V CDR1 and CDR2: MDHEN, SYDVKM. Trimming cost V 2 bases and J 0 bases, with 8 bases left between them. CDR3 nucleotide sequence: TGTGCCAGCAGTTTACGGACTCACTCCTACGAGCAGTACTTC. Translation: CASSLRTHSYEQYF.